This entry features one T cell receptor (beta chain) sequence. The antigen remains undetermined. CDR1 and CDR2 from the germline V gene are SGHTA and FQGNSA. V was trimmed by 5 bases and J by 5 bases, leaving 9 bases between them. The CDR3 has 12 residues. The data stem from a study of a mutant IDH1 vaccine in newly diagnosed glioma. Study summary: Vaccination followed radiotherapy alone by 4-6 weeks, or accompanied temozolomide cycles. A roughly 60% male, about 38% female split and a mean age of approximately 38 years characterized treated patients. Therapy received beforehand was radiotherapy, temozolomide, or both, with most patients given both. Findings of the study overall: Among top peripheral T cell clonotypes, changes seemed unrelated to pseudoprogression.

Measured with immunoSEQ multiplex PCR; TCRdb has only the in-frame clones, and not every one. The sample has tens of thousands of clones, approximately 87% seen once. The sample's time point: week 23, last vaccination. Doses of 300 ug of mutant IDH1 20-mer peptide were given with topical imiquimod. V usage is TRBV7-2 and J usage is TRBJ2-5; D unresolved. Sequenced here: PBMCs, sampled from a glioma patient whose treatment included an IDH1 peptide vaccine. The sequence was obtained from a man in his forties with glioma. This chain's CDR3 is CASSAPFETQYF. The CDR3 bases are TGTGCCAGCAGCGCCCCCTTTGAGACCCAGTACTTC.